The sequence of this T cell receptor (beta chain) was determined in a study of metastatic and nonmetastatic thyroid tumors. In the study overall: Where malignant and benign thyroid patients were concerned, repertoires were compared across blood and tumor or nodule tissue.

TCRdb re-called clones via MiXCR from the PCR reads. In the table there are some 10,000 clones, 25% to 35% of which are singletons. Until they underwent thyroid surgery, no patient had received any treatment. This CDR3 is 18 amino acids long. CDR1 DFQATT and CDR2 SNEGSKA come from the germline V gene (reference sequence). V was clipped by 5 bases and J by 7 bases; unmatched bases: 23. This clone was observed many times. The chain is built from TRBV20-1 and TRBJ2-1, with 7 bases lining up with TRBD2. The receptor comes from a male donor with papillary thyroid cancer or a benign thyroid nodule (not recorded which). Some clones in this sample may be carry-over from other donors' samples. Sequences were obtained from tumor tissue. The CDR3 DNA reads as TGCAGTGCTCCCTCCGCTTCGGGGTTGGCGGGAGAAGAAAATGAGCAGTTCTTC. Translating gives CSAPSASGLAGEENEQFF.